This entry describes one T cell receptor beta chain. The sample belongs to a study of PD-L1 blockade in urothelial cancer. Across the whole study: Most patients, about 85% of the 29, were males with bladder-origin cancer. Anywhere from 0 to 3 prior chemotherapy regimens had been received by patients. At 6 weeks and at 3 weeks (second dose) after treatment start, blood was analyzed. The median number of T cells present in blood samples was approximately 130,000.

The CDR3 extends over 13 amino acids. Per the germline V gene, CDR1 is KGHSH and CDR2 is LQKENI. With 4 bases removed from V and 6 bases from J, the gap between germline ends came to 12 bases. Sequencing used immunoSEQ multiplex PCR; TCRdb keeps in-frame clones, though not all of them. Found here are roughly 84,000 clones, 82% of them singletons; the top ten hold 9.5%. The chain joins TRBV18 to TRBJ1-1, with unresolved D. The source was PBMCs, collected around atezolizumab (anti-PD-L1) treatment. This TCR was recovered from a man aged 70 or older with urothelial cancer. The CDR3 is CASSLRSSPEAFF. For the CDR3, the DNA is TGTGCCAGCTCACTCCGTTCAAGCCCTGAAGCTTTCTTT.